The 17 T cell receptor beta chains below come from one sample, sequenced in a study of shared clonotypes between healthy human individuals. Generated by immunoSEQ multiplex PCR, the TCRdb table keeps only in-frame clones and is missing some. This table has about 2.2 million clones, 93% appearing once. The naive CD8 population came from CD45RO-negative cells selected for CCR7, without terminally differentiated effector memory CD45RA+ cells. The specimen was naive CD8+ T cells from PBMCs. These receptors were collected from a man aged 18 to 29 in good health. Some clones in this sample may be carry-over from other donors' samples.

The CDR3 DNA reads as TGTGCCAGCAGCGTTTCAAACCAGGGGGCTGGGGCCAACGTCCTGACTTTC. Residues: CASSVSNQGAGANVLTF. The chain is built from TRBV9 and TRBJ2-6, with 7 bases matching TRBD1. The V segment lost 2 bases and the J segment 2 bases; nucleotides outside the gene matches: 7. The germline V gene has CDR1 SGDLS and CDR2 YYNGEE. There are 17 residues in the CDR3.

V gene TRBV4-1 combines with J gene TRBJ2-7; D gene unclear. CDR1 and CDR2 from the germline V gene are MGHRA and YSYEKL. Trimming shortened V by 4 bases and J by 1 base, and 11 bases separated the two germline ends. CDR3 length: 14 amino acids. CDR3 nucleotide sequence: TGCGCCAGCAGCCCCGCAACAGTATCCTACGAGCAGTACTTC. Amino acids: CASSPATVSYEQYF.

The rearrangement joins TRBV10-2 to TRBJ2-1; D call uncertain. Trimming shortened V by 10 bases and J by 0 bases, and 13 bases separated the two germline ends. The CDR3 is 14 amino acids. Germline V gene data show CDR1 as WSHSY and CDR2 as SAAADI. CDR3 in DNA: TGCGCCACCATAGACCGGAGCTCCTACAATGAGCAGTTCTTC. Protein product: CATIDRSSYNEQFF.

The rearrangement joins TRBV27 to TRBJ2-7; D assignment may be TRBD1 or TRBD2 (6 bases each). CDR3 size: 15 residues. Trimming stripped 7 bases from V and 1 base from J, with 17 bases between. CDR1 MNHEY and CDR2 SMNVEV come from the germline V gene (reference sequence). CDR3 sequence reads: CASMGGPRGSYEQYF. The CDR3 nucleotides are TGTGCCAGCATGGGGGGACCAAGGGGGTCCTACGAGCAGTACTTC.

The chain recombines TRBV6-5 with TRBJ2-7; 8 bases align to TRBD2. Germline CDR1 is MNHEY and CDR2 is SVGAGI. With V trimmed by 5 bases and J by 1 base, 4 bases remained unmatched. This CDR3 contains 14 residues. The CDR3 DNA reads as TGTGCCAGCAGTACACAGCGGGAGTCCTACGAGCAGTACTTC. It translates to CASSTQRESYEQYF.

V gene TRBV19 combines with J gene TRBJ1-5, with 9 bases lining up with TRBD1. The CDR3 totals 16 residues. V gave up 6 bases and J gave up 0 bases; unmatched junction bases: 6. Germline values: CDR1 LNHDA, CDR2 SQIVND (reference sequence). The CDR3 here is CASRDRGDYSNQPQHF. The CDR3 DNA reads TGTGCCAGTAGGGACAGGGGCGATTATAGCAATCAGCCCCAGCATTTT.

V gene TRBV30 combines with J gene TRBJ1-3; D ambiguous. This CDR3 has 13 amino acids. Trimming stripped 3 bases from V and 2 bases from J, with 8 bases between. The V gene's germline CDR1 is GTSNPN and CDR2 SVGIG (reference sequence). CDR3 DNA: TGTGCCTGGAGCGCGGGCCCTGGAAACACCATATATTTT. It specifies CAWSAGPGNTIYF.

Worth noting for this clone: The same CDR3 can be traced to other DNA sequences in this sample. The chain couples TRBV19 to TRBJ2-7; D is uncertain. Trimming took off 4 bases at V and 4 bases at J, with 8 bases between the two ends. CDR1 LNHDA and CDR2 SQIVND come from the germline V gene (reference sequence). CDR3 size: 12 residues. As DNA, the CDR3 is TGTGCCAGTAGTACTTCCGGTTACGAGCAGTACTTC. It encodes CASSTSGYEQYF.

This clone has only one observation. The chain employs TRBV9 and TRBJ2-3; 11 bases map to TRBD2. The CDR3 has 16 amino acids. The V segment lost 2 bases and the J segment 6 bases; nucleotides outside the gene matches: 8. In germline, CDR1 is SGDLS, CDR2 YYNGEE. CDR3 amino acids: CASSVYSGRALDTQYF. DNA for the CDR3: TGTGCCAGCAGCGTTTATAGCGGGAGGGCCTTGGATACGCAGTATTTT.

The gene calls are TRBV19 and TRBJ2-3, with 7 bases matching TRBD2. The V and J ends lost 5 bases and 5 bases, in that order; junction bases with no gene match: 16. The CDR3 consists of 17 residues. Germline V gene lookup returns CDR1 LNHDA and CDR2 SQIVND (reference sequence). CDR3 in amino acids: CASSERMWEGPRDTQYF. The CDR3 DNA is TGTGCCAGTAGTGAGCGTATGTGGGAGGGCCCCAGAGATACGCAGTATTTT.

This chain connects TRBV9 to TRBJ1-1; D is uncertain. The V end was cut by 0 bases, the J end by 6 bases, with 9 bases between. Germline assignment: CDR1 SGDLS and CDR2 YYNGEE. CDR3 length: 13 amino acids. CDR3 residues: CASSVDSGAEAFF. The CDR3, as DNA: TGTGCCAGCAGCGTAGATAGCGGGGCTGAAGCTTTCTTT.

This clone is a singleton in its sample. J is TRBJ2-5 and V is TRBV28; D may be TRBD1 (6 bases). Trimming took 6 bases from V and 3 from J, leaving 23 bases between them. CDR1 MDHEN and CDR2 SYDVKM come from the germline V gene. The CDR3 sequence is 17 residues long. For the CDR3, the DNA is TGTGCCAGCAGGAGACTGGGTTACAGGGCAGGAGAAGAGACCCAGTACTTC. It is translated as CASRRLGYRAGEETQYF.

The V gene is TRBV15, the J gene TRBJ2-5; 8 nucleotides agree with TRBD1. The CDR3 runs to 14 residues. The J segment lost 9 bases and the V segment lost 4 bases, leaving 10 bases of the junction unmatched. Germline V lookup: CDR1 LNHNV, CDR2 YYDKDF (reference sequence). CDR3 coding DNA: TGTGCCACCAGCATCACCAGGGGGCCCTTAGCCCAGTACTTC. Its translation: CATSITRGPLAQYF.

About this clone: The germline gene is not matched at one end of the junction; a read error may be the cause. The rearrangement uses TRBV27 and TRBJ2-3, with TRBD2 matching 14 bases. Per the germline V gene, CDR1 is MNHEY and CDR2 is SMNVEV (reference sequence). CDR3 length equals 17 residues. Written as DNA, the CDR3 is TGTGCCAGCAGGATCCTAGGGACTAGCGGGAGCGAAGGGTTTATTATTTTT. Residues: CASRILGTSGSEGFIIF.

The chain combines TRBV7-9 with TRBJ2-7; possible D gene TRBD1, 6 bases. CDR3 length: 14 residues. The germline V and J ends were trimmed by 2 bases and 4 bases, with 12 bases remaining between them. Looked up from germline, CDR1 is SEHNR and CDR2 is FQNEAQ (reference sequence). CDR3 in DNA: TGTGCCAGCAGCTTATTGGGACAAGGATACGAGCAGTACTTC. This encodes CASSLLGQGYEQYF.

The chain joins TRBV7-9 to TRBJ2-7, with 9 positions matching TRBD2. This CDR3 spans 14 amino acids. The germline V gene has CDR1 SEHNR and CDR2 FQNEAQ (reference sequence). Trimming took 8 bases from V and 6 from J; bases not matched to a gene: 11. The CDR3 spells CASGDSTSGGEQYF. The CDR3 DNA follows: TGTGCCAGCGGGGATTCGACTAGCGGCGGCGAGCAGTACTTC.

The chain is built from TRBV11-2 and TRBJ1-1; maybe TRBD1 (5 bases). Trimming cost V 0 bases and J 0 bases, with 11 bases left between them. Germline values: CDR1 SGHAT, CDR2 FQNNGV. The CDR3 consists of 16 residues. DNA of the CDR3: TGTGCCAGCAGCTTAGATTCTGCAGGGATGAACACTGAAGCTTTCTTT. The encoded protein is CASSLDSAGMNTEAFF. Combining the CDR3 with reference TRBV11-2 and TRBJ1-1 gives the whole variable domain EAGVAQSPRYKIIEKRQSVAFWCNPISGHATLYWYQQILGQGPKLLIQFQNNGVVDDSQLPKDRFSAERLKGVDSTLKIQPAKLEDSAVYLCASSLDSAGMNTEAFFGQGTRLTVV.